This T cell receptor beta chain was recovered during a study of blood T cell repertoires in COVID-19 (dated by TCRdb to the early 2020s). Background for the entire study: Samples from collaborators originated in the United States, Italy and Spain and spanned both the acute and convalescent phases of COVID-19. Nearly every sample came with metadata listing a de-identified subject ID, COVID-19 status, age in years and sex. A freely available public database, intended as a resource for researchers studying the immune response to SARS-CoV-2, is where the repertoires were released. Where HLA class I and class II types were available, the types were taken from metadata supplied by the sample provider, not from assay-based typing. The prospective study material was composed of cDNA or gDNA derived from T cells, B-cell-depleted T cells, or PBMCs. The samples were drawn from the first 160 participants of the ongoing ImmuneRACE study and from some 1,300 subjects provided by 6 global collaborators. Deeply sampled blood TCRbeta repertoires from subjects exposed to, actively infected with, or recovered from COVID-19 were included in the dataset.

In the prospective study, participants were about 18 to 100 years old, resided in around 25 geographic areas of the United States, and were enrolled through a virtual design. Cohort assignment in the prospective study relied on participant-reported clinical history from a screening survey and a study questionnaire. Each participant in the prospective study had whole blood, serum and a nasopharyngeal or oropharyngeal swab collected by mobile phlebotomists. Over an approximately 2-month period, participants in the prospective study had the option of providing additional blood draws and questionnaires. Prospective study blood samples were shipped either frozen or at room temperature before DNA extraction. From its cysteine to its phenylalanine, the CDR3 spans 15 amino acids. Left in the record is the CDR3 DNA by itself, 45 bases read in frame from the first base. At the junction V is shortened by 9 bases and J by 0 bases, with 16 bases in between. The CDR1 and CDR2 encoded by the germline V gene are KGHDR and SFDVKD.

To note about this clone: Its antigen is not yet known. Per-base qualities were not stored, and no clone one base away is much larger.

The immunoSEQ Assay, a bias-controlled multiplex PCR, was used to amplify TCRbeta CDR3 regions from genomic DNA. As for how the authors treated the data: The number of nucleated cells in each sample was estimated by amplification of reference gene primers within the assay. To quantify the absolute abundance of each unique TCRbeta CDR3 rearrangement, sequence reads were collapsed and filtered. For each sample, productive Simpson clonality was calculated by taking the square root of Simpson's diversity index across productive rearrangements. TCRdb limited this immuneACCESS table to in-frame rearrangements with V and J called. A share of clones is missing; checked studies link under half to unresolved V genes, and the rest is unexplained. That table gives V, J and clone size, and the DNA gave D and trimming. The table for this sample lists some 240,000 clones; 84% of them were counted only once. Of the sample, approximately 4% is held by the ten largest clones.

Beyond this particular receptor, the publication reports: Clinical and demographic metadata were provided uncurated, with the amount varying by source and participant.

The rearrangement combines TRBV24-1 with TRBJ1-1, with no reliable assignment of the D segment. This TCR was recovered from a man in his thirties or forties with acute COVID-19. Sequenced: PBMCs or T cells enriched from blood (not recorded which). CDR3 loop: CATAAGSGLNTEAFF. The nucleotides are TGTGCCACCGCCGCGGGATCAGGACTGAACACTGAAGCTTTCTTT.